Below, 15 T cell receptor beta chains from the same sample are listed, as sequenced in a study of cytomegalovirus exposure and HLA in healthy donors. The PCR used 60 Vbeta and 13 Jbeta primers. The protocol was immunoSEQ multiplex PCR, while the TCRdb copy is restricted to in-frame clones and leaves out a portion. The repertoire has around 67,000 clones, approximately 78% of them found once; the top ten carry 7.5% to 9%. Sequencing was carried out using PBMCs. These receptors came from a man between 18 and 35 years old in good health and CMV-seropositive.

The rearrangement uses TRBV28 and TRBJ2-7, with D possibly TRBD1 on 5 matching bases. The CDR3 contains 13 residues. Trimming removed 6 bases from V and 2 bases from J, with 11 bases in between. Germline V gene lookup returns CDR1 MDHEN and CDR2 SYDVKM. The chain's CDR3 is CASRDPGPYEQYF. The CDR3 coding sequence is TGTGCCAGCAGGGACCCAGGGCCCTACGAGCAGTACTTC.

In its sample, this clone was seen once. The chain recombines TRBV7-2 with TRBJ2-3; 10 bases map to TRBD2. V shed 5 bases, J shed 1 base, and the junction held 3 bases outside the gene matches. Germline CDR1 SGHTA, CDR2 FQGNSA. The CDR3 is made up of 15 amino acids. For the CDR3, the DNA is TGTGCCAGCAGCAAACTAGCGGGGCGCACAGATACGCAGTATTTT. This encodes CASSKLAGRTDTQYF. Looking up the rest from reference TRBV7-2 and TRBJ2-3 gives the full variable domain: GAGVSQSPSNKVTEKGKDVELRCDPISGHTALYWYRQSLGQGLEFLIYFQGNSAPDKSGLPSDRFSAERTGGSVSTLTIQRTQQEDSAVYLCASSKLAGRTDTQYFGPGTRLTVL.

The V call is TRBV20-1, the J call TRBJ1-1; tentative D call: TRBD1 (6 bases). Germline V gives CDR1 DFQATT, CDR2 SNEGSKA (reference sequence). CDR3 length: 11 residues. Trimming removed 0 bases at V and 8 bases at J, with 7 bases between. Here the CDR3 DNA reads TGCAGTGCTAGAGACGGACAGGAAGCTTTCTTT. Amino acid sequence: CSARDGQEAFF.

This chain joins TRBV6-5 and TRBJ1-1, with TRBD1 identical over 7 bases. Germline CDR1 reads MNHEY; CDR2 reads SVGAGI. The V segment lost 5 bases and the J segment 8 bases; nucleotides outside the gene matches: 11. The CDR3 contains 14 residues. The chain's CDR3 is CASSHPDLQGEAFF. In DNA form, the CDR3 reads TGTGCCAGCAGTCACCCTGACCTACAGGGGGAAGCTTTCTTT.

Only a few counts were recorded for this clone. The CDR3 nucleotides read TGTGCCTGGACAGGACAGGGGCAAGAGACCCAGTACTTC. It specifies CAWTGQGQETQYF. The chain links TRBV30 to TRBJ2-5, with TRBD1 matching over 9 bases. With 4 bases clipped from V and 2 bases from J, the junction kept 2 bases outside the gene matches. The CDR3 runs 13 residues. Looked up from germline, CDR1 is GTSNPN and CDR2 is SVGIG (reference sequence).

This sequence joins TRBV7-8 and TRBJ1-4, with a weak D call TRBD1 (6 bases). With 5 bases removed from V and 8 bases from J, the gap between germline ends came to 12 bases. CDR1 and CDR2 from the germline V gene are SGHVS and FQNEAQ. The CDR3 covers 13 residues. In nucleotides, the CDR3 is TGTGCCAGCAGCCCATCAAGGGGGGAAAAACTGTTTTTT. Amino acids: CASSPSRGEKLFF.

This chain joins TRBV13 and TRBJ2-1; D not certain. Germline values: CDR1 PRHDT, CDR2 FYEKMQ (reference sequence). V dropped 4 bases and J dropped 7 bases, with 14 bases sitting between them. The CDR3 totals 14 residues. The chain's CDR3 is CASSWATEENEQFF. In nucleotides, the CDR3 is TGTGCCAGCAGCTGGGCGACGGAAGAGAATGAGCAGTTCTTC.

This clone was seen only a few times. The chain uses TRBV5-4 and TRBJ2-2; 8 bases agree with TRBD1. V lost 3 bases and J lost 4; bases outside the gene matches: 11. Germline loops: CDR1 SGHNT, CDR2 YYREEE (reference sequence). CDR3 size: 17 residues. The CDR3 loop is CASSSLGRTGSTGELFF. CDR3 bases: TGTGCCAGCAGCTCACTGGGGCGGACAGGGAGCACCGGGGAGCTGTTTTTT.

The CDR3 DNA is TGTGCCAGCTCACCTCCTAGCGGGTGGGGTGAGCAGTTCTTC. Translated, it gives CASSPPSGWGEQFF. The chain carries TRBV18 and TRBJ2-1, with TRBD2 matching 8 bases. The CDR3 contains 14 residues. V gave up 3 bases and J gave up 9 bases; unmatched junction bases: 7. Germline V lookup: CDR1 KGHSH, CDR2 LQKENI.

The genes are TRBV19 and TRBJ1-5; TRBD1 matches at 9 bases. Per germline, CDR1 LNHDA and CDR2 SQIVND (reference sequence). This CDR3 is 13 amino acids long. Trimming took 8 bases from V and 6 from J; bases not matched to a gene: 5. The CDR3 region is CASGDRDPQPQHF. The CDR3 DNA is TGTGCCAGTGGGGACAGGGATCCTCAGCCCCAGCATTTT.

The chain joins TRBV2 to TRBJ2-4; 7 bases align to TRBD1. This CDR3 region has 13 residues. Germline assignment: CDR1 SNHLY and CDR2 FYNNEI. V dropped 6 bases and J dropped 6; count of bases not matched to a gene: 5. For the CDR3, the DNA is TGTGCCAGCAGCCAGACAGGGAGAAACATTCAGTACTTC. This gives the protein CASSQTGRNIQYF.

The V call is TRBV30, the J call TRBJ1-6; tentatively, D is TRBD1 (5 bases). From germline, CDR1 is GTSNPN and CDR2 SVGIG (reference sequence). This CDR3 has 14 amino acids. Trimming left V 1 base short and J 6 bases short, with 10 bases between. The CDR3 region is CAWSGGLTNSPLHF. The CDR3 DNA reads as TGTGCCTGGAGTGGGGGACTGACTAATTCACCCCTCCACTTT.

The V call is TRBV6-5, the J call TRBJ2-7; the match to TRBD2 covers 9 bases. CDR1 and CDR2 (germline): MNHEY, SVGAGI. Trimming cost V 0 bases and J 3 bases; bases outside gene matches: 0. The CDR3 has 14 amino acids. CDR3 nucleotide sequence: TGTGCCAGCAGTTACTCGACTAGCGGCTACGAGCAGTACTTC. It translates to CASSYSTSGYEQYF.

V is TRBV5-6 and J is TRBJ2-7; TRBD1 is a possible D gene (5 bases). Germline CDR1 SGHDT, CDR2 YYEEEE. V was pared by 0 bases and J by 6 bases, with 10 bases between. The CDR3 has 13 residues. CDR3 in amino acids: CASSLAPGPEQYF. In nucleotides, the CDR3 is TGTGCCAGCAGCTTGGCCCCAGGGCCCGAGCAGTACTTC.

The CDR3 here is CASSYLSGTGSHEQYF. The CDR3 coding sequence is TGTGCCAGCAGCTACCTATCCGGGACAGGGTCCCACGAGCAGTACTTC. The chain employs TRBV7-8 and TRBJ2-7; 9 nucleotides align to TRBD1. There are 16 residues in the CDR3. From germline, CDR1 is SGHVS and CDR2 FQNEAQ. Losses at the gene ends were 4 bases for V and 5 bases for J; bases not matched to a gene: 12.